This T cell receptor (beta chain) was captured in a study of blood T cell repertoires in COVID-19. TCRdb's table, derived via immunoSEQ multiplex PCR, lists solely in-frame clones and lacks some. Of about 180,000 clones in the sample, around 80% were seen once. Germline V gene lookup returns CDR1 MNHEY and CDR2 SVGEGT. Unmatched junction bases numbered 4, after V lost 2 bases and J lost 3 bases. CDR3 length equals 14 residues. The sequencing sample was made of PBMCs or T cells enriched from blood (not recorded which). The TCR originated in a man between 60 and 75 years old who had been exposed to COVID-19. The genes are TRBV6-2 or TRBV6-3 and TRBJ2-7; 7 bases map to TRBD1. CDR3 sequence reads: CASSYRGQFYEQYF. Written as DNA, the CDR3 is TGTGCCAGCAGTTACCGGGGACAGTTCTACGAGCAGTACTTC.